The clone carrying this TCR beta chain was seen a single time. Assay used: immunoSEQ multiplex PCR; TCRdb lists only in-frame clones, some missing. In the table there are 150,000 to 200,000 clones, around nine tenths of which are singletons. The record originates from a study of blood T cell repertoires in COVID-19. The sequence was collected from a woman aged 45-60 years who had recovered from COVID-19. The sample taken for sequencing was PBMCs or T cells enriched from blood (not recorded which).

CDR3 in DNA: TGTGCCAGCAGCTTAGTCCAGTCGACCGGGGAGCTGTTTTTT. This gives the protein CASSLVQSTGELFF. This chain uses TRBV7-9 with TRBJ2-2; D gene unclear. The CDR3 runs 14 residues. From germline, CDR1 is SEHNR and CDR2 FQNEAQ (reference sequence). V lost 1 base, J lost 5 bases, and 8 bases lay in between.